This T cell receptor beta chain comes out of a study of blood T cell repertoires in COVID-19. Overall study context: Samples taken during acute and convalescent COVID-19 were collected in the United States, Italy and Spain.

TCRdb keeps only in-frame clones here, not all; method: immunoSEQ multiplex PCR. The table shows approximately 210,000 clones, with 70% to 90% occurring only once. CDR1 GTSNPN and CDR2 SVGIG come from the germline V gene (reference sequence). The CDR3 has 12 amino acids. Trimming took 3 bases from V and 8 from J, leaving 13 bases between them. This TCR came from a middle-aged man with acute or convalescent COVID-19. The sample comprised peripheral blood. This rearrangement joins TRBV30 to TRBJ1-2; D is uncertain. In DNA form, the CDR3 reads TGTGCCTGGAGCCCTGGGCCGTTCGGCTACACCTTC. This codes for CAWSPGPFGYTF.